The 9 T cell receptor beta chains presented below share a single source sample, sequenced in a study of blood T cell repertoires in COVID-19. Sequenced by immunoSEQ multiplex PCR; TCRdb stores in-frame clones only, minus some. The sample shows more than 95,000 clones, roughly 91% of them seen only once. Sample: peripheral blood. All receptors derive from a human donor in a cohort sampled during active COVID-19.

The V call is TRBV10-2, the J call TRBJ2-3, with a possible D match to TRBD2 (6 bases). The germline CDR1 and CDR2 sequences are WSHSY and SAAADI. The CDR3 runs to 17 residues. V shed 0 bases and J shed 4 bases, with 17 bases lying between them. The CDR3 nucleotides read TGCGCCAGCAGTGAGTCTCCCAGGGACTCGCCCGCAGATACGCAGTATTTT. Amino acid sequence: CASSESPRDSPADTQYF.

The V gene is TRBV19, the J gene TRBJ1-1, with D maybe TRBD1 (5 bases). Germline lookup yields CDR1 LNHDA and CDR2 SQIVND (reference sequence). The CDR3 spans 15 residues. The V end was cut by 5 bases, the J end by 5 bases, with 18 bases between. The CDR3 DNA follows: TGTGCCAGTAGTCCCAGACAGAGTATGGGGACTGAAGCTTTCTTT. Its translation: CASSPRQSMGTEAFF.

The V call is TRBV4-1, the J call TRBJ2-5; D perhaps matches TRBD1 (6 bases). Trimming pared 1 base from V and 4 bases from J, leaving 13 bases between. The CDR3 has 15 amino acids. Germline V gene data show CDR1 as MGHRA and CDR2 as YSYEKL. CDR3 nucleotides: TGCGCCAGCAGCCAAGTAACAGGGAGCGGAGAGACCCAGTACTTC. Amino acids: CASSQVTGSGETQYF.

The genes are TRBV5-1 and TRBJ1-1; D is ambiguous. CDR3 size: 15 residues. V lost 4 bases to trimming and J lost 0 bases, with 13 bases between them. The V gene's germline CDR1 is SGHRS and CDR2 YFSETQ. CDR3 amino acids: CASSIQAGMNTEAFF. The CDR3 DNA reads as TGCGCCAGCAGCATTCAGGCAGGCATGAACACTGAAGCTTTCTTT.

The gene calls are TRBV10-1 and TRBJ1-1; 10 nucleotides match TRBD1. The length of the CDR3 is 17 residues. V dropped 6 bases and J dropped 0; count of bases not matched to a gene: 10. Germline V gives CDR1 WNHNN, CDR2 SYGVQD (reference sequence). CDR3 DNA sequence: TGCGCCAGCAGCTCCGGGACAGGGGATTTTGTGAACACTGAAGCTTTCTTT. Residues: CASSSGTGDFVNTEAFF.

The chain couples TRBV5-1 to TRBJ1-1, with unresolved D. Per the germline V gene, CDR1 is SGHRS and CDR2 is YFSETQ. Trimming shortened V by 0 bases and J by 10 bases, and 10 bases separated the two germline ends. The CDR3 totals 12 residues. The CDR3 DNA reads TGCGCCAGCAGCTTGGATACCGGTGGAGCTTTCTTT. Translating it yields CASSLDTGGAFF.

CDR3 sequence (DNA): TGCGCCAGCAGCCCCGGGACAGGGCCTCATGGCTACACCTTC. This gives the protein CASSPGTGPHGYTF. The rearrangement links TRBV5-1 to TRBJ1-2; 9 bases fit TRBD1. This CDR3 comprises 14 residues. After removal of 4 bases from V and 6 bases from J, the junction contained 7 bases not matched to a gene. CDR1 SGHRS and CDR2 YFSETQ come from the germline V gene.

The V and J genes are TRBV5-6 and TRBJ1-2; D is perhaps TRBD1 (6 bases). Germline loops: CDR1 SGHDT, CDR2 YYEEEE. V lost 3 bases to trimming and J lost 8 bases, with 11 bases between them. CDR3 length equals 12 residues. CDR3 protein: CASSSNRAGYTF. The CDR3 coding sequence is TGTGCCAGCAGCTCGAACAGGGCGGGCTACACCTTC.

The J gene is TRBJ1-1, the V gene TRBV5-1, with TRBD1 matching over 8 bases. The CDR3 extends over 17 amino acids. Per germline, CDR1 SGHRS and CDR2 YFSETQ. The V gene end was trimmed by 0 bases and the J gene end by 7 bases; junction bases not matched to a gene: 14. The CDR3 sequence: CASSLDLIGQGGGEAFF. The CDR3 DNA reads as TGCGCCAGCAGCTTGGACCTAATTGGACAGGGTGGGGGTGAAGCTTTCTTT.